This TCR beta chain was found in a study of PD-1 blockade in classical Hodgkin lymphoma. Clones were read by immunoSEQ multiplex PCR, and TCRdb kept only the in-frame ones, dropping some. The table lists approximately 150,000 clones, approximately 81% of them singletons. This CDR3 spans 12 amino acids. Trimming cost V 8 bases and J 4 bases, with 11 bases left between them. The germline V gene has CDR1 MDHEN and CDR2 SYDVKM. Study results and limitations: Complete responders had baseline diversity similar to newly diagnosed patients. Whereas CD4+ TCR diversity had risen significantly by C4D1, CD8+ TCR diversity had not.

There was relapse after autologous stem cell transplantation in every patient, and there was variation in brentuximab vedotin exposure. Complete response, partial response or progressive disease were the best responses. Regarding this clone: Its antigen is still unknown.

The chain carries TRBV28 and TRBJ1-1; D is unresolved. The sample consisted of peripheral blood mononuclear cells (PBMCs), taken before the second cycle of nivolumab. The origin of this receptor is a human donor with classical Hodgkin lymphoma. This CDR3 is CASGNSFTEAFF. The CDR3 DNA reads TGTGCCAGCGGGAACAGCTTCACTGAAGCTTTCTTT.